Shown below are 18 T cell receptor beta chains from a single sample sequenced in a study of T cell changes during pregnancy in multiple sclerosis. Clones were sequenced by immunoSEQ multiplex PCR, and TCRdb holds only the in-frame ones, with some missing. The sample lists 47,000 or so clones, roughly 90% seen once, with under 2% in the top ten. The sample was peripheral blood, taken in the first trimester of pregnancy. The receptors originated from a female donor with multiple sclerosis, enrolled in a pregnancy study.

This chain joins TRBV28 and TRBJ1-1; TRBD1 is a possible D gene (5 bases). Trimming pared 8 bases from V and 5 bases from J, leaving 15 bases between. CDR3 length equals 13 residues. Germline V lookup: CDR1 MDHEN, CDR2 SYDVKM. The CDR3 loop is CASGWGGGTEAFF. The CDR3 bases are TGTGCCAGCGGGTGGGGGGGAGGTACTGAAGCTTTCTTT.

This chain uses TRBV4-1 with TRBJ1-6; 9 nucleotides agree with TRBD1. There are 19 residues in the CDR3. V trimming: 1 base; J trimming: 10 bases; junction bases outside the gene matches: 17. From germline, CDR1 is MGHRA and CDR2 YSYEKL. The CDR3 region is CASSQVGAQGARDGSPLHF. In DNA, the CDR3 is TGCGCCAGCAGCCAAGTGGGGGCACAGGGGGCGAGAGACGGATCACCCCTCCACTTT.

This clone was recorded only once. The V call is TRBV13, the J call TRBJ1-2, with D possibly matching TRBD1 (5 bases). The CDR3 loop spans 14 amino acids. CDR1 is PRHDT, CDR2 FYEKMQ, per germline (reference sequence). V gave up 0 bases and J gave up 7 bases, with 12 bases separating them. The DNA of the CDR3 is TGTGCCAGCAGCTTAGGCTATGGGGGGAGTGGCTACACCTTC. Translated: CASSLGYGGSGYTF. Full variable domain (missing parts from reference TRBV13 and TRBJ1-2): AAGVIQSPRHLIKEKRETATLKCYPIPRHDTVYWYQQGPGQDPQFLISFYEKMQSDKGSIPDRFSAQQFSDYHSELNMSSLELGDSALYFCASSLGYGGSGYTFGSGTRLTVV.

The chain carries TRBV6-5 and TRBJ2-1; D call uncertain. Germline CDR1 is MNHEY and CDR2 is SVGAGI. V lost 2 bases and J 10 bases, leaving 12 bases between the germline ends. This CDR3 is 13 amino acids long. CDR3 sequence: CASSYQRRLEQFF. CDR3 coding DNA: TGTGCCAGCAGTTACCAAAGGCGGCTGGAGCAGTTCTTC.

This clone has just one count. CDR3 residues: CASSQDSALSYEQYF. The CDR3 DNA follows: TGCGCCAGCAGCCAGGACAGTGCCCTCTCCTACGAGCAGTACTTC. The chain has TRBV5-1 and TRBJ2-7, with a tentative D call TRBD1 (6 bases). The CDR3 length is 15 residues. CDR1 is SGHRS, CDR2 YFSETQ, per germline. Trimming removed 4 bases from V and 0 bases from J, with 14 bases in between. Supplemented by reference TRBV5-1 and TRBJ2-7, the full variable domain reads KAGVTQTPRYLIKTRGQQVTLSCSPISGHRSVSWYQQTPGQGLQFLFEYFSETQRNKGNFPGRFSGRQFSNSRSEMNVSTLELGDSALYLCASSQDSALSYEQYFGPGTRLTVT.

The chain links TRBV15 to TRBJ1-5; 11 bases match TRBD1. Germline V gene lookup returns CDR1 LNHNV and CDR2 YYDKDF (reference sequence). V lost 0 bases, J lost 6 bases, and 7 bases stayed unmatched. There are 17 residues in the CDR3. The CDR3 bases are TGTGCCACCAGCAGAGATATAAGGACAGGGGGCGGTCAGCCCCAGCATTTT. Protein product: CATSRDIRTGGGQPQHF.

This sequence joins TRBV30 and TRBJ2-7; 9 bases align to TRBD1. Looked up from germline, CDR1 is GTSNPN and CDR2 is SVGIG (reference sequence). Trimming at V came to 2 bases and at J to 3 bases, leaving 5 bases not matched to a gene. The length of the CDR3 is 14 residues. The CDR3 protein is CAWSSGTGLYEQYF. CDR3 sequence (DNA): TGTGCCTGGAGTAGCGGGACAGGGCTCTACGAGCAGTACTTC.

J is TRBJ1-4 and V is TRBV5-1; weak D call: TRBD1 (6 bases). The ends were cut back, 4 bases at V and 6 bases at J, with 19 bases in the middle. This CDR3 contains 16 residues. From germline, CDR1 is SGHRS and CDR2 YFSETQ. This CDR3 reads CASSQRGGSSDEKLFF. The CDR3 bases are TGCGCCAGCAGCCAAAGGGGGGGGTCAAGTGATGAAAAACTGTTTTTT.

The DNA of the CDR3 is TGTGCCTGGAGTGTAGGGACAGACGGGGAGTACTTC. Amino acid sequence: CAWSVGTDGEYF. This rearrangement joins TRBV30 to TRBJ2-7; the match to TRBD1 covers 7 bases. The CDR3 runs 12 residues. V shed 0 bases and J 11 bases; nucleotides not matched to a gene: 7. The V gene's germline CDR1 is GTSNPN and CDR2 SVGIG (reference sequence).

The chain has TRBV6-5 and TRBJ2-3; the D gene is possibly TRBD1 (7 bases). V lost 6 bases and J 3 bases, leaving 16 bases between the germline ends. CDR1 and CDR2 (germline): MNHEY, SVGAGI. The CDR3 is made up of 15 amino acids. In DNA, the CDR3 is TGTGCCAGCAGACGACAGGGAGGAGTTACAGATACGCAGTATTTT. Translated, it gives CASRRQGGVTDTQYF.

J is TRBJ2-7 and V is TRBV7-3; 12 bases line up with TRBD1. The germline V gene has CDR1 SGHTA and CDR2 FQGTGA. The CDR3 consists of 17 residues. The ends lost 4 bases at V and 5 bases at J; junction bases unmatched: 12. The CDR3 reads CASSWGDRGPYGDEQYF. The CDR3 region has the DNA TGTGCCAGCAGCTGGGGGGACAGGGGGCCCTACGGCGACGAGCAGTACTTC. Supplemented by reference TRBV7-3 and TRBJ2-7, the full variable domain reads GAGVSQTPSNKVTEKGKYVELRCDPISGHTALYWYRQSLGQGPEFLIYFQGTGAADDSGLPNDRFFAVRPEGSVSTLKIQRTERGDSAVYLCASSWGDRGPYGDEQYFGPGTRLTVT.

The chain joins TRBV29-1 to TRBJ2-1; D possibly corresponds to TRBD2 (6 bases). The CDR3 sequence is 12 residues long. V dropped 3 bases and J dropped 9 bases, with 12 bases sitting between them. From germline, CDR1 is SQVTM and CDR2 ANQGSEA. CDR3 amino acids: CSVEGGGIEQFF. Written as DNA, the CDR3 is TGCAGCGTTGAGGGAGGTGGGATTGAGCAGTTCTTC.

This clone was seen more than once but under ten times. The rearrangement links TRBV4-3 to TRBJ2-6; D is unresolved. The CDR3 sequence is 16 residues long. V was pared by 0 bases and J by 0 bases, with 6 bases between. Germline-derived CDR1 and CDR2 are LGHNA and YSLEER. Written as DNA, the CDR3 is TGCGCCAGCAGCCAAGATGGCAGCTCTGGGGCCAACGTCCTGACTTTC. This translates into CASSQDGSSGANVLTF.

This rearrangement joins TRBV7-9 to TRBJ1-5; no firm D call. The ends were cut back, 4 bases at V and 0 bases at J, with 13 bases in the middle. The CDR3 totals 16 residues. Germline loops: CDR1 SEHNR, CDR2 FQNEAQ (reference sequence). CDR3 in DNA: TGTGCCAGCAGCTATGGGTCCCCGGGTAGCAATCAGCCCCAGCATTTT. This translates into CASSYGSPGSNQPQHF. Filled out from reference TRBV7-9 and TRBJ1-5, the complete variable domain reads DTGVSQNPRHKITKRGQNVTFRCDPISEHNRLYWYRQTLGQGPEFLTYFQNEAQLEKSRLLSDRFSAERPKGSFSTLEIQRTEQGDSAMYLCASSYGSPGSNQPQHFGDGTRLSIL.

The chain employs TRBV21-1 and TRBJ2-5; TRBD1 was called by the table and not checked on the DNA. Matching the DNA end better, TRBJ2-7 makes the J call doubtful. TRBV21-1 is assigned pseudogene status. CDR3 length: 17 amino acids. The CDR3 DNA sequence: TGTGCCAGCAGCCAAGCCCTGACAGGGAAGGTTTTTTACGAGCAGTACTTC. Translating gives CASSQALTGKVFYEQYF.

This sequence joins TRBV7-2 and TRBJ2-2, with D unresolved. The V gene's germline CDR1 is SGHTA and CDR2 FQGNSA. Trimming took 6 bases from V and 7 from J, leaving 12 bases between them. The CDR3 is 13 amino acids. The CDR3 sequence is CASSLDNHGELFF. CDR3 nucleotides: TGTGCCAGCAGTCTCGACAATCACGGGGAGCTGTTTTTT. Using reference TRBV7-2 and TRBJ2-2 for the parts outside the CDR3, the full variable domain is GAGVSQSPSNKVTEKGKDVELRCDPISGHTALYWYRQSLGQGLEFLIYFQGNSAPDKSGLPSDRFSAERTGGSVSTLTIQRTQQEDSAVYLCASSLDNHGELFFGEGSRLTVL.

V gene TRBV7-2 combines with J gene TRBJ1-1; 7 bases line up with TRBD1. The CDR3 sequence is 16 residues long. Germline-derived CDR1 and CDR2 are SGHTA and FQGNSA. With 5 bases clipped from V and 1 base from J, the junction kept 10 bases outside the gene matches. This CDR3 is CASSRQTGPRNTEAFF. The CDR3 bases are TGTGCCAGCAGCCGGCAGACAGGGCCCCGGAACACTGAAGCTTTCTTT.

The genes are TRBV5-1 and TRBJ1-1, with TRBD1 matching over 7 bases. The CDR3 is 16 amino acids. Per the germline V gene, CDR1 is SGHRS and CDR2 is YFSETQ. With V trimmed by 0 bases and J by 0 bases, 5 bases remained unmatched. The CDR3 reads CASSLAAGGLNTEAFF. CDR3 DNA sequence: TGCGCCAGCAGCTTGGCGGCAGGGGGGCTGAACACTGAAGCTTTCTTT.